Listed below are T cell receptor beta chains from one sample, sequenced in a study of neurological immune-mediated disorders. TCRdb processed the 5' RACE reads anew with MiXCR; each CDR3 protein has one entry. The table lists tens of thousands of distinct CDR3 sequences, 4.5% of them singletons. The sequencing input was PBMCs. The receptor set was obtained from a man aged 30 to 39 with multiple sclerosis. CDR3s include the opening cysteine and the closing phenylalanine or tryptophan. Each record gives: J gene, clone size, D gene, V gene, CDR3 protein, CDR3 DNA. A D gene is named only where the DNA matches it firmly. Size values are once, few and many counts, or a class for expanded clones, and some rows have none.

J: TRBJ1-1; size: NA; D: TRBD1; V: TRBV2; CDR3: CASRDRGYLNTEAFF; DNA: TGTGCCAGCAGGGACAGGGGTTACCTGAACACTGAAGCTTTCTTT
J: TRBJ1-2; size: NA; D: NA; V: TRBV20-1; CDR3: CSARDRSGWAGAYGYTF; DNA: TGCAGTGCTAGAGATCGCAGTGGGTGGGCAGGGGCATACGGCTACACCTTC
J: TRBJ2-6; size: many; D: NA; V: TRBV5-1; CDR3: CASSPDLGSGANVLTF; DNA: TGCGCCAGCAGCCCCGACCTAGGCTCTGGGGCCAACGTCCTGACTTTC
J: TRBJ1-1; size: many; D: TRBD1; V: TRBV5-1; CDR3: CASSSLATGYTEAFF; DNA: TGCGCCAGCAGCTCCCTCGCGACAGGGTACACTGAAGCTTTCTTT
J: TRBJ2-1; size: many; D: TRBD2; V: TRBV20-1; CDR3: CSAQGRGANNEQFF; DNA: TGCAGTGCTCAGGGGCGGGGGGCGAACAATGAGCAGTTCTTC
J: TRBJ2-3; size: many; D: NA; V: TRBV5-1; CDR3: CASSLGTSPGRSQYF; DNA: TGCGCCAGCAGCTTGGGGACCTCTCCGGGACGGTCGCAGTATTTT
J: TRBJ2-1; size: many; D: NA; V: TRBV20-1; CDR3: CSARAGWPSDNEQFF; DNA: TGCAGTGCTAGAGCCGGGTGGCCGTCTGACAATGAGCAGTTCTTC
J: TRBJ2-1; size: many; D: TRBD1; V: TRBV20-1; CDR3: CSAEHRRQGDEQFF; DNA: TGCAGTGCCGAACATCGTCGACAGGGGGATGAGCAGTTCTTC
J: TRBJ2-1; size: many; D: NA; V: TRBV5-5; CDR3: CASSLIVLQGEFF; DNA: TGTGCCAGCAGCTTAATCGTGTTACAGGGAGAGTTCTTC
J: TRBJ2-7; size: many; D: TRBD1; V: TRBV5-5; CDR3: CASSPPGQGDNEQYF; DNA: TGTGCCAGCAGCCCGCCGGGACAGGGGGACAACGAGCAGTACTTC
J: TRBJ2-3; size: many; D: TRBD2; V: TRBV6-5; CDR3: CASHQWRGGTDTQYF; DNA: TGTGCCAGCCACCAATGGCGGGGGGGCACAGATACGCAGTATTTT
J: TRBJ1-2; size: NA; D: TRBD1; V: TRBV5-6; CDR3: CASSLRQGAIVHYGYTF; DNA: TGTGCCAGCAGCCTGCGACAGGGTGCGATTGTCCACTATGGCTACACCTTC
J: TRBJ2-2; size: many; D: NA; V: TRBV6-1; CDR3: CASSPIAAGELFF; DNA: TGTGCCAGCAGTCCAATCGCGGCCGGGGAGCTGTTTTTT
J: TRBJ2-1; size: NA; D: NA; V: TRBV7-6; CDR3: CASSFSFLAYNEQFF; DNA: TGTGCCAGCAGCTTTAGTTTCTTGGCCTACAATGAGCAGTTCTTC
J: TRBJ1-1; size: NA; D: TRBD1; V: TRBV7-2; CDR3: CASSLLTGAGNTEAFF; DNA: TGTGCCAGCAGCTTATTGACAGGGGCAGGGAACACTGAAGCTTTCTTT
J: TRBJ2-1; size: few; D: NA; V: TRBV6-1; CDR3: CASSETPGARYNEQFF; DNA: TGTGCCAGCAGTGAAACCCCAGGGGCTCGCTACAATGAGCAGTTCTTC
J: TRBJ2-1; size: many; D: NA; V: TRBV20-1; CDR3: CSARDKGGRYNEQFF; DNA: TGCAGTGCTAGAGATAAAGGGGGGAGATACAATGAGCAGTTCTTC
J: TRBJ1-4; size: few; D: NA; V: TRBV15; CDR3: CATSPSPTALNEKLFF; DNA: TGTGCCACCAGCCCCTCCCCGACAGCTCTTAATGAAAAACTGTTTTTT
J: TRBJ1-2; size: many; D: TRBD1; V: TRBV10-3; CDR3: CAISPDRNYGYTF; DNA: TGTGCCATCAGTCCGGACAGGAACTATGGCTACACCTTC
J: TRBJ1-6; size: many; D: NA; V: TRBV4-1; CDR3: CASSQFEQGASPLHF; DNA: TGCGCCAGCAGCCAGTTTGAACAGGGCGCCTCACCCCTCCACTTT
J: TRBJ1-1; size: many; D: NA; V: TRBV3-1; CDR3: CASSQDRHEAFF; DNA: TGTGCCAGCAGCCAAGACCGTCATGAAGCTTTCTTT
J: TRBJ1-2; size: many; D: TRBD1; V: TRBV5-5; CDR3: CASSSDPSTGIYGYTF; DNA: TGTGCCAGCAGCTCGGACCCTTCGACAGGGATCTATGGCTACACCTTC
J: TRBJ1-1; size: many; D: NA; V: TRBV10-2; CDR3: CASSDRGRMNTEAFF; DNA: TGCGCCAGCAGTGACCGGGGCCGGATGAACACTGAAGCTTTCTTT
J: TRBJ2-3; size: many; D: NA; V: TRBV5-1; CDR3: CASSSGDGTDTQYF; DNA: TGCGCCAGCAGCTCAGGGGACGGCACAGATACGCAGTATTTT
J: TRBJ1-1; size: many; D: NA; V: TRBV18; CDR3: CASSPTAKGTEAFF; DNA: TGTGCCAGCTCACCTACGGCCAAGGGGACTGAAGCTTTCTTT
J: TRBJ2-3; size: many; D: TRBD2; V: TRBV12-3/TRBV12-4; CDR3: CASLSGGGVDTQYF; DNA: TGTGCCAGTCTTAGCGGGGGGGGAGTAGATACGCAGTATTTT
J: TRBJ2-2; size: NA; D: NA; V: TRBV5-8; CDR3: CASSLVFGELFF; DNA: TGTGCCAGCAGCTTGGTTTTCGGGGAGCTGTTTTTT
J: TRBJ1-6; size: many; D: TRBD1; V: TRBV7-9; CDR3: CASSFGLGTGVNSPLHF; DNA: TGTGCCAGCAGCTTTGGCCTCGGGACAGGGGTTAATTCACCCCTCCACTTT
J: TRBJ2-2; size: many; D: NA; V: TRBV7-9; CDR3: CASSLALSGATGELFF; DNA: TGTGCCAGCAGCTTAGCCTTGTCAGGGGCCACCGGGGAGCTGTTTTTT
J: TRBJ1-2; size: many; D: NA; V: TRBV4-2; CDR3: CASSQDRGSSTYGYTF; DNA: TGTGCCAGCAGCCAAGATCGGGGCAGCTCGACCTATGGCTACACCTTC
J: TRBJ1-4; size: many; D: NA; V: TRBV20-1; CDR3: CSAKQDNEKLFF; DNA: TGCAGTGCTAAACAGGATAATGAAAAACTGTTTTTT
J: TRBJ1-1; size: many; D: NA; V: TRBV3-1; CDR3: CASSQTERTEAFF; DNA: TGTGCCAGCAGCCAGACGGAGAGGACTGAAGCTTTCTTT
J: TRBJ2-7; size: many; D: TRBD2; V: TRBV5-1; CDR3: CASSSLTSGRYEQYF; DNA: TGCGCCAGCAGTTCGCTCACTAGCGGTCGCTACGAGCAGTACTTC
J: TRBJ2-7; size: NA; D: NA; V: TRBV4-1; CDR3: CASSQTDGNYEQYF; DNA: TGCGCCAGCAGCCAAACGGACGGGAATTACGAGCAGTACTTC
J: TRBJ1-1; size: many; D: TRBD1; V: TRBV7-3; CDR3: CASSRGQANTEAFF; DNA: TGTGCCAGCAGCCGTGGACAGGCGAACACTGAAGCTTTCTTT
J: TRBJ2-5; size: few; D: TRBD1; V: TRBV5-5; CDR3: CASSMDRGETQYF; DNA: TGTGCCAGCAGCATGGACAGGGGAGAGACCCAGTACTTC
J: TRBJ1-1; size: many; D: NA; V: TRBV5-1; CDR3: CASSSHGAGNTEAFF; DNA: TGCGCCAGCAGCTCACACGGCGCCGGGAACACTGAAGCTTTCTTT
J: TRBJ2-2; size: many; D: NA; V: TRBV4-1; CDR3: CASRVSGANTGELFF; DNA: TGCGCCAGCAGGGTATCCGGGGCTAACACCGGGGAGCTGTTTTTT
J: TRBJ1-2; size: many; D: NA; V: TRBV6-6; CDR3: CASLGDGYTF; DNA: TGTGCCAGTCTTGGGGATGGCTACACCTTC
J: TRBJ1-1; size: NA; D: NA; V: TRBV5-1; CDR3: CASSFGTNTEAFF; DNA: TGCGCCAGCAGCTTTGGTACAAACACTGAAGCTTTCTTT
J: TRBJ1-1; size: few; D: NA; V: TRBV20-1; CDR3: CSARRDSGRGEAFF; DNA: TGCAGTGCTCGCCGGGACTCCGGGCGGGGTGAAGCTTTCTTT
J: TRBJ1-2; size: many; D: NA; V: TRBV5-5; CDR3: CASSLEGNYGYTF; DNA: TGTGCCAGCAGCTTGGAGGGGAACTATGGCTACACCTTC
J: TRBJ2-3; size: NA; D: NA; V: TRBV5-1; CDR3: CASSSGVLGDTQYF; DNA: TGCGCCAGCAGCTCGGGTGTATTAGGAGATACGCAGTATTTT